The source of this T cell receptor beta chain is a study of cytomegalovirus exposure and HLA in healthy donors. Across the whole study: A later analysis reported the same platform for the 110 or so validation repertoires and the 500 to 750 first-cohort repertoires. Study observations and caveats: In a later analysis, first-cohort TCR clusters were found to tend to co-occur in the 90 to 150 validation repertoires. The study labeled 170 or so TCR beta chains cytomegalovirus-associated.

In the case of this clone: Its antigen is as yet unknown.

Sequenced by immunoSEQ multiplex PCR; TCRdb stores in-frame clones only, minus some. The table shows more than 85,000 clones, with around 87% occurring only once. This CDR3 has 12 residues. Trimming shortened V by 0 bases and J by 8 bases, and 6 bases separated the two germline ends. Per germline, CDR1 SGHRS and CDR2 YFSETQ. The donors were part of the validation cohort, which consisted of about 120 subjects and was separate from the first cohort of 600 to 850 subjects. This TCR was sampled from a woman aged 18-35 years in good health and CMV-seropositive. The chain links TRBV5-1 to TRBJ2-1; D might be TRBD2 (6 bases). The sequenced sample consisted of PBMCs. Here the CDR3 reads CASSLASDEQFF. The CDR3 DNA reads as TGCGCCAGCAGCTTGGCTAGCGATGAGCAGTTCTTC. Full variable domain (rest looked up from reference TRBV5-1 and TRBJ2-1): KAGVTQTPRYLIKTRGQQVTLSCSPISGHRSVSWYQQTPGQGLQFLFEYFSETQRNKGNFPGRFSGRQFSNSRSEMNVSTLELGDSALYLCASSLASDEQFFGPGTRLTVL.